Listed below are T cell receptor beta chains from one sample, sequenced in a study of Ad26.COV2.S vaccination and SARS-CoV-2 variants. Data came from immunoSEQ multiplex PCR; TCRdb stores just in-frame clones and leaves some out. The sample records 440,000 or so clones, about 92% being singletons. The source material was peripheral blood, sampled in a trial of Ad26.COV2.S vaccine versus placebo. The receptors were sampled from a person aged 18-60 years who received the Ad26.COV2.S COVID-19 vaccine or a placebo. CDR3s include the opening cysteine and the closing phenylalanine or tryptophan. The order of the fields is V gene, D gene, J gene, clone size, CDR3 protein, CDR3 DNA. D genes are given only for firm matches. Expanded clones are given a class, and other clones once, few, many or no size at all.

V gene: TRBV28
D gene: TRBD2
J gene: TRBJ2-7
clone size: NA
CDR3 protein: CASRPRGLAGGNEQYF
CDR3 DNA: TGTGCCAGCAGACCCAGGGGACTAGCGGGAGGGAACGAGCAGTACTTC

V gene: TRBV19
D gene: TRBD1
J gene: TRBJ2-3
clone size: NA
CDR3 protein: CASSMRGPNTQYF
CDR3 DNA: TGTGCCAGTAGTATGAGGGGGCCGAATACGCAGTATTTT

V gene: TRBV27
D gene: NA
J gene: TRBJ1-5
clone size: NA
CDR3 protein: CASSLGGSSNQPQHF
CDR3 DNA: TGTGCCAGCAGTTTAGGAGGCTCTAGCAATCAGCCCCAGCATTTT

V gene: TRBV21-1
D gene: NA
J gene: TRBJ2-4
clone size: NA
CDR3 protein: CASSKELAGGEDIQYF
CDR3 DNA: TGTGCCAGCAGCAAAGAGCTAGCGGGAGGGGAAGACATTCAGTACTTC

V gene: TRBV7-9
D gene: NA
J gene: TRBJ1-5
clone size: NA
CDR3 protein: CASSFDRTNQPQHF
CDR3 DNA: TGTGCCAGCAGCTTTGACAGAACCAATCAGCCCCAGCATTTT

V gene: TRBV30
D gene: TRBD2
J gene: TRBJ2-3
clone size: once
CDR3 protein: CAWSPNRLAGGTDTQYF
CDR3 DNA: TGTGCCTGGAGTCCCAACCGACTAGCGGGTGGCACAGATACGCAGTATTTT

V gene: TRBV24-1
D gene: NA
J gene: TRBJ2-1
clone size: NA
CDR3 protein: CATSDGGWDEQFF
CDR3 DNA: TGTGCCACCAGTGACGGGGGTTGGGATGAGCAGTTCTTC

V gene: TRBV27
D gene: NA
J gene: TRBJ2-3
clone size: NA
CDR3 protein: CASSVTGLRTDTQYF
CDR3 DNA: TGTGCCAGCAGTGTAACGGGACTTCGCACAGATACGCAGTATTTT

V gene: TRBV11-2
D gene: NA
J gene: TRBJ2-7
clone size: NA
CDR3 protein: CASSANYEQYF
CDR3 DNA: TGTGCCAGCAGCGCTAACTACGAGCAGTACTTC

V gene: TRBV9
D gene: NA
J gene: TRBJ1-3
clone size: NA
CDR3 protein: CASSGALRPGNTIYF
CDR3 DNA: TGTGCCAGCAGCGGGGCCTTAAGGCCTGGAAACACCATATATTTT

V gene: TRBV28
D gene: NA
J gene: TRBJ2-1
clone size: NA
CDR3 protein: CASSLASYNEQFF
CDR3 DNA: TGTGCCAGCAGTTTGGCCTCCTACAATGAGCAGTTCTTC

V gene: TRBV5-1
D gene: NA
J gene: TRBJ2-5
clone size: NA
CDR3 protein: CASSLNPPVQETQYF
CDR3 DNA: TGCGCCAGCAGCTTGAACCCACCGGTCCAAGAGACCCAGTACTTC

V gene: TRBV19
D gene: TRBD1
J gene: TRBJ1-2
clone size: NA
CDR3 protein: CASGQGARRYGYTF
CDR3 DNA: TGTGCCAGCGGCCAGGGGGCTAGGCGCTATGGCTACACCTTC

V gene: TRBV6-2/TRBV6-3
D gene: NA
J gene: TRBJ1-2
clone size: NA
CDR3 protein: CASSYSGGLGYGYTF
CDR3 DNA: TGTGCCAGCAGTTACTCGGGAGGACTTGGCTATGGCTACACCTTC

V gene: TRBV5-1
D gene: NA
J gene: TRBJ2-1
clone size: NA
CDR3 protein: CASSPDRVGGNEQFF
CDR3 DNA: TGCGCCAGCAGCCCGGACAGAGTGGGAGGGAATGAGCAGTTCTTC

V gene: TRBV18
D gene: NA
J gene: TRBJ1-5
clone size: NA
CDR3 protein: CASSPRQANQPQHF
CDR3 DNA: TGTGCCAGCTCACCTCGACAGGCCAATCAGCCCCAGCATTTT

V gene: TRBV19
D gene: NA
J gene: TRBJ1-2
clone size: once
CDR3 protein: CASSMGEDSYGYTF
CDR3 DNA: TGTGCCAGTAGTATGGGAGAGGACAGCTATGGCTACACCTTC

V gene: TRBV28
D gene: NA
J gene: TRBJ1-1
clone size: NA
CDR3 protein: CASSLGLTEAFF
CDR3 DNA: TGTGCCAGCAGTTTAGGGTTGACTGAAGCTTTCTTT

V gene: TRBV28
D gene: NA
J gene: TRBJ2-2
clone size: NA
CDR3 protein: CASSFRPFGELFF
CDR3 DNA: TGTGCCAGCAGTTTCCGACCGTTCGGGGAGCTGTTTTTT

V gene: TRBV18
D gene: NA
J gene: TRBJ2-7
clone size: NA
CDR3 protein: CASSPEQGPYEQYF
CDR3 DNA: TGTGCCAGCTCCCCAGAACAGGGCCCCTACGAGCAGTACTTC

V gene: TRBV3-1/TRBV3-2
D gene: NA
J gene: TRBJ2-2
clone size: NA
CDR3 protein: CASSPDSSAQELFF
CDR3 DNA: TGTGCCAGCAGCCCGGACAGCTCGGCCCAGGAGCTGTTTTTT

V gene: TRBV3-1/TRBV3-2
D gene: TRBD1
J gene: TRBJ1-5
clone size: NA
CDR3 protein: CASSQDMPVNRGGSNQPQHF
CDR3 DNA: TGTGCCAGCAGCCAAGATATGCCCGTTAACAGGGGTGGAAGCAATCAGCCCCAGCATTTT

V gene: TRBV27
D gene: NA
J gene: TRBJ2-5
clone size: once
CDR3 protein: CASSLWGQETQYF
CDR3 DNA: TGTGCCAGCAGTTTGTGGGGGCAAGAGACCCAGTACTTC

V gene: TRBV7-2
D gene: NA
J gene: TRBJ1-1
clone size: once
CDR3 protein: CASSLPGDTEAFF
CDR3 DNA: TGTGCCAGCAGCTTGCCAGGGGATACTGAAGCTTTCTTT

V gene: TRBV27
D gene: NA
J gene: TRBJ2-1
clone size: once
CDR3 protein: CASSLGQFYNEQFF
CDR3 DNA: TGTGCCAGCAGTTTAGGACAGTTTTACAATGAGCAGTTCTTC

V gene: TRBV10-3
D gene: NA
J gene: TRBJ2-5
clone size: NA
CDR3 protein: CAISEPGDSGGETQYF
CDR3 DNA: TGTGCCATCAGTGAGCCAGGGGATTCGGGAGGAGAGACCCAGTACTTC

V gene: TRBV28
D gene: NA
J gene: TRBJ1-6
clone size: NA
CDR3 protein: CASSPTLQVSSYNSPLHF
CDR3 DNA: TGTGCCAGCAGTCCAACCCTCCAAGTGAGCTCCTATAATTCACCCCTCCACTTT

V gene: TRBV14
D gene: TRBD2
J gene: TRBJ2-7
clone size: NA
CDR3 protein: CASSRRTSGSSYEQYF
CDR3 DNA: TGTGCCAGCAGCCGCCGGACTAGCGGGAGCTCCTACGAGCAGTACTTC

V gene: TRBV4-2
D gene: NA
J gene: TRBJ2-1
clone size: NA
CDR3 protein: CASRSRGEADNEQFF
CDR3 DNA: TGTGCCAGCAGATCTCGGGGTGAAGCGGACAATGAGCAGTTCTTC

V gene: TRBV19
D gene: NA
J gene: TRBJ2-2
clone size: NA
CDR3 protein: CASRTGWGTGELFF
CDR3 DNA: TGTGCCAGCAGAACAGGGTGGGGAACCGGGGAGCTGTTTTTT